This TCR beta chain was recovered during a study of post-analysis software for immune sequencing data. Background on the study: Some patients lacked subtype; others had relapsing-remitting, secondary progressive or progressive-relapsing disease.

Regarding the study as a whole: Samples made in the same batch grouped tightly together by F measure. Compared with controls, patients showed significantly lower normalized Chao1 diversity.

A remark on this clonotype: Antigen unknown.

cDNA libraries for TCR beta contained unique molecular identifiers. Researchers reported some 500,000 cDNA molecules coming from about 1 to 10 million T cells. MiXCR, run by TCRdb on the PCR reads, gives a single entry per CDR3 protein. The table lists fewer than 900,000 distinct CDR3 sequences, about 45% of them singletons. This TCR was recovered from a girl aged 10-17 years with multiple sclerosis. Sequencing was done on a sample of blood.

CDR3 residues: CASSVVPTQETQYF. The CDR3 DNA sequence: TGTGCCAGCAGCGTAGTGCCGACCCAAGAGACCCAGTACTTC. The gene calls are TRBV9 and TRBJ2-5; D is undetermined. Per germline, CDR1 SGDLS and CDR2 YYNGEE. The CDR3 spans 14 residues. Trimming stripped 0 bases from V and 1 base from J, with 7 bases between.